The 28 T cell receptor beta chains below all came from one sample that was sequenced in a study of OX40 agonist ivuxolimab in advanced cancers. Repertoires were generated with immunoSEQ multiplex PCR, while TCRdb's copy carries only in-frame clones and drops some. The sample yields over 75,000 clones, around nine tenths seen once. Sequences were derived from CD4+ or CD8+ T cells sorted from blood, sampled in a trial of the OX40 agonist ivuxolimab. These receptors were collected from an adult with an advanced solid tumor such as melanoma, head and neck, liver or kidney cancer.

V gene TRBV7-9 combines with J gene TRBJ1-1; a weak D match, TRBD1 (5 bases). This CDR3 has 15 residues. Germline V gives CDR1 SEHNR, CDR2 FQNEAQ (reference sequence). V gave up 5 bases and J gave up 5 bases, with 18 bases separating them. DNA for the CDR3: TGTGCCAGCAGCAGAGGGACCCAGGGAGGTACTGAAGCTTTCTTT. It translates to CASSRGTQGGTEAFF.

The genes are TRBV28 and TRBJ2-7; 7 bases match TRBD2. Looked up from germline, CDR1 is MDHEN and CDR2 is SYDVKM. The CDR3 extends over 15 amino acids. V lost 5 bases to trimming and J lost 3 bases; unmatched junction nucleotides: 10. The DNA for the CDR3 is TGTGCCAGCAGTCCCCCCTCTAGCGGACGCTACGAGCAGTACTTC. This translates into CASSPPSSGRYEQYF. The full variable domain, rest sourced from reference TRBV28 and TRBJ2-7, is DVKVTQSSRYLVKRTGEKVFLECVQDMDHENMFWYRQDPGLGLRLIYFSYDVKMKEKGDIPEGYSVSREKKERFSLILESASTNQTSMYLCASSPPSSGRYEQYFGPGTRLTVT.

V gene TRBV7-8 combines with J gene TRBJ2-5; 7 nucleotides match TRBD1. Germline V gene sequence: CDR1 SGHVS, CDR2 FQNEAQ. The CDR3 has 14 amino acids. Trimming removed 3 bases from V and 2 bases from J; junction bases left unmatched: 3. The CDR3 loop reads CASSFGRGQETQYF. CDR3 nucleotides: TGTGCCAGCAGCTTCGGCAGGGGGCAAGAGACCCAGTACTTC.

This clone was counted between two and nine times. The chain is built from TRBV6-5 and TRBJ2-1; the D gene is possibly TRBD2 (5 bases). Germline V CDR1 and CDR2: MNHEY, SVGAGI. This CDR3 has 14 amino acids. V was pared by 0 bases and J by 7 bases, with 10 bases between. The CDR3 nucleotides are TGTGCCAGCAGTTACTCATCGGGGAGAAATGAGCAGTTCTTC. It specifies CASSYSSGRNEQFF.

This rearrangement joins TRBV7-9 to TRBJ1-1; D gene unclear. The germline V gene has CDR1 SEHNR and CDR2 FQNEAQ (reference sequence). CDR3 size: 16 residues. The V and J ends lost 3 bases and 3 bases respectively, with 17 bases between them. The CDR3 is CASSFTLGERDTEAFF. CDR3 DNA: TGTGCCAGCAGCTTCACCCTCGGGGAGAGGGACACTGAAGCTTTCTTT.

The chain combines TRBV7-2 with TRBJ2-3, with D perhaps matching TRBD1 (6 bases). Germline V gene sequence: CDR1 SGHTA, CDR2 FQGNSA. V dropped 3 bases and J dropped 4 bases, with 11 bases sitting between them. The CDR3 has 14 residues. The CDR3 reads CASSFQQGADTQYF. The CDR3 nucleotides are TGTGCCAGCAGCTTCCAACAGGGCGCAGATACGCAGTATTTT.

This clone appeared a few times. The chain recombines TRBV9 with TRBJ1-3; D remains unclear. V dropped 0 bases and J dropped 4 bases, with 8 bases sitting between them. The CDR3 is 14 amino acids. The germline V gene has CDR1 SGDLS and CDR2 YYNGEE. The CDR3 DNA reads TGTGCCAGCAGCGTAGGAGTGGTCGGAAACACCATATATTTT. This encodes CASSVGVVGNTIYF.

This clone was observed a single time. The V gene is TRBV11-2, the J gene TRBJ2-7; tentative D call: TRBD2 (6 bases). V gave up 5 bases and J gave up 5 bases, with 22 bases separating them. The CDR3 is 16 residues long. Germline V gene sequence: CDR1 SGHAT, CDR2 FQNNGV. The CDR3 nucleotides read TGTGCCAGCAGCCCCAGACTCGGGGGAGAAGCCAACGAGCAGTACTTC. Amino acids: CASSPRLGGEANEQYF.

Here the CDR3 reads CASSRIYF. DNA of the CDR3: TGTGCCAGCAGTCGCATATATTTT. The V and J genes are TRBV28 and TRBJ1-3; D gene unclear. This CDR3 is built from 8 residues. The V gene's germline CDR1 is MDHEN and CDR2 SYDVKM. V lost 5 bases to trimming and J lost 12 bases, with 2 bases between them.

The J gene is TRBJ1-1, the V gene TRBV4-1, with D unclear. The germline V and J ends were trimmed by 4 bases and 0 bases, with 15 bases remaining between them. Germline loops: CDR1 MGHRA, CDR2 YSYEKL. This CDR3 is 16 amino acids long. The CDR3 DNA reads as TGCGCCAGCAGCCTTACTAGTGGGAACATGAACACTGAAGCTTTCTTT. Its protein is CASSLTSGNMNTEAFF.

V usage is TRBV7-2 and J usage is TRBJ2-1, with D possibly being TRBD1 (5 bases). Per germline, CDR1 SGHTA and CDR2 FQGNSA. V gave up 6 bases and J gave up 3 bases, with 9 bases separating them. There are 13 residues in the CDR3. The CDR3 coding sequence is TGTGCCAGCAGTCCCGACAGCTACAATGAGCAGTTCTTC. As protein: CASSPDSYNEQFF.

The gene calls are TRBV15 and TRBJ2-3, with D possibly called TRBD1 or TRBD2 (5 bases each). Trimming took 5 bases from V and 0 from J, leaving 9 bases between them. The CDR3 is 14 amino acids. Germline V gene sequence: CDR1 LNHNV, CDR2 YYDKDF (reference sequence). CDR3 bases: TGTGCCACCAGCTCGGGGCTTAGCACAGATACGCAGTATTTT. This gives the protein CATSSGLSTDTQYF.

J is TRBJ1-1 and V is TRBV7-9; D possibly corresponds to TRBD1 (6 bases). Per germline, CDR1 SEHNR and CDR2 FQNEAQ (reference sequence). The CDR3 runs 14 residues. Trimming took off 5 bases at V and 4 bases at J, with 14 bases between the two ends. The CDR3 DNA is TGTGCCAGCAGCGTAGAACAGGGTGGCACTGAAGCTTTCTTT. Translating gives CASSVEQGGTEAFF. Full variable domain (missing parts from reference TRBV7-9 and TRBJ1-1): DTGVSQNPRHKITKRGQNVTFRCDPISEHNRLYWYRQTLGQGPEFLTYFQNEAQLEKSRLLSDRFSAERPKGSFSTLEIQRTEQGDSAMYLCASSVEQGGTEAFFGQGTRLTVV.

J is TRBJ1-3 and V is TRBV5-1, with 9 bases aligning to TRBD1. Per the germline V gene, CDR1 is SGHRS and CDR2 is YFSETQ. With 3 bases clipped from V and 8 bases from J, the junction kept 6 bases outside the gene matches. This CDR3 spans 14 amino acids. The CDR3 here is CASSYGQGRDTIYF. The CDR3 DNA is TGCGCCAGCAGCTACGGACAGGGGCGGGACACCATATATTTT.

The rearrangement uses TRBV30 and TRBJ2-7; the match to TRBD1 covers 8 bases. This CDR3 region has 15 residues. Trimming cost V 1 base and J 6 bases; bases outside gene matches: 11. Per germline, CDR1 GTSNPN and CDR2 SVGIG (reference sequence). The CDR3 loop reads CAWSGVDRGASEQYF. The CDR3 nucleotides read TGTGCCTGGAGTGGAGTAGACAGGGGTGCCAGCGAGCAGTACTTC. Drawing the rest from reference TRBV30 and TRBJ2-7, the complete variable domain is SQTIHQWPATLVQPVGSPLSLECTVEGTSNPNLYWYRQAAGRGLQLLFYSVGIGQISSEVPQNLSASRPQDRQFILSSKKLLLSDSGFYLCAWSGVDRGASEQYFGPGTRLTVT.

The V call is TRBV7-9, the J call TRBJ2-3, with D hard to call. V was cut by 1 base and J by 0 bases, with 11 bases left in between. The germline V gene has CDR1 SEHNR and CDR2 FQNEAQ (reference sequence). The CDR3 is 16 residues long. CDR3 in DNA: TGTGCCAGCAGCTTAGGGGGAACTCTCAGCACAGATACGCAGTATTTT. Protein sequence: CASSLGGTLSTDTQYF.

This rearrangement joins TRBV4-3 to TRBJ1-4; D is unclear. Trimming left V 1 base short and J 5 bases short, with 11 bases between. Germline assignment: CDR1 LGHNA and CDR2 YSLEER. This CDR3 spans 15 amino acids. The chain's CDR3 is CASSQVIDKNEKLFF. In DNA form, the CDR3 reads TGCGCCAGCAGCCAAGTAATCGATAAAAATGAAAAACTGTTTTTT.

Only one count was recorded for this clone. The CDR3 sequence: CASLPRGYTEAFF. In DNA, the CDR3 is TGTGCCAGTCTCCCCCGGGGGTACACTGAAGCTTTCTTT. This sequence joins TRBV19 and TRBJ1-1; D possibly corresponds to TRBD1 (5 bases). CDR1 is LNHDA, CDR2 SQIVND, per germline (reference sequence). The CDR3 consists of 13 residues. The V and J ends lost 8 bases and 3 bases respectively, with 13 bases between them.

V is TRBV5-4 and J is TRBJ1-1; D might be TRBD1 (5 bases). The CDR3 loop spans 12 amino acids. The V end was cut by 3 bases, the J end by 8 bases, with 11 bases between. Germline CDR1 reads SGHNT; CDR2 reads YYREEE (reference sequence). The CDR3: CASSWAGGEAFF. CDR3 in DNA: TGTGCCAGCAGCTGGGCCGGGGGAGAAGCTTTCTTT.

The chain joins TRBV9 to TRBJ1-1, with D maybe TRBD1 (5 bases). This CDR3 contains 15 residues. Trimming left V 4 bases short and J 1 base short, with 14 bases between. CDR1 SGDLS and CDR2 YYNGEE come from the germline V gene. In nucleotides, the CDR3 is TGTGCCAGCAGCCCTTCAGGGACGACGAACACTGAAGCTTTCTTT. It is translated as CASSPSGTTNTEAFF.

Here the CDR3 DNA reads TGTGCCAGCAGTTACTATGGGCAGGGAAGGGAAGCTTTCTTT. Residues: CASSYYGQGREAFF. The V call is TRBV6-5, the J call TRBJ1-1; TRBD1 is a possible D gene (5 bases). There are 14 residues in the CDR3. Germline assignment: CDR1 MNHEY and CDR2 SVGAGI. V was shortened by 1 base and J by 8 bases, with 14 bases between the two germline ends.

The chain joins TRBV7-6 to TRBJ2-7, with 7 nucleotides matching TRBD2. The V segment lost 4 bases and the J segment 2 bases; nucleotides outside the gene matches: 14. This CDR3 has 17 amino acids. Germline V gene data show CDR1 as SGHVS and CDR2 as FNYEAQ. CDR3 DNA: TGTGCCAGCAGCTCGCAGGCACTTGGGCGGGGGACCTACGAGCAGTACTTC. Its translation is CASSSQALGRGTYEQYF.

V is TRBV28 and J is TRBJ1-1; TRBD1 might be the D (5 bases). Trimming took off 8 bases at V and 6 bases at J, with 16 bases between the two ends. CDR1 is MDHEN, CDR2 SYDVKM, per germline. The CDR3 covers 13 residues. CDR3 sequence (DNA): TGTGCCAGCCTACCGGGGGGGAGCGCTGAAGCTTTCTTT. This codes for CASLPGGSAEAFF.

V is TRBV28 and J is TRBJ2-3; D is possibly TRBD2 (7 bases). The CDR3 length is 12 residues. Germline values: CDR1 MDHEN, CDR2 SYDVKM. In DNA, the CDR3 is TGTGCTGGGGGGGGGCGTGCAGATACGCAGTATTTT. Residues: CAGGGRADTQYF. The full variable domain, completed using reference TRBV28 and TRBJ2-3, is DVKVTQSSRYLVKRTGEKVFLECVQDMDHENMFWYRQDPGLGLRLIYFSYDVKMKEKGDIPEGYSVSREKKERFSLILESASTNQTSMYLCAGGGRADTQYFGPGTRLTVL.

The gene calls are TRBV30 and TRBJ2-7; D is perhaps TRBD1 or TRBD2 (6 bases each). Germline V gives CDR1 GTSNPN, CDR2 SVGIG (reference sequence). Trimming took off 0 bases at V and 7 bases at J, with 22 bases between the two ends. The CDR3 contains 16 residues. CDR3 residues: CAWSVLGGQILGEQYF. CDR3 DNA: TGTGCCTGGAGTGTACTAGGGGGGCAGATCCTCGGGGAGCAGTACTTC.

This clone was seen only a few times. V is TRBV6-6 and J is TRBJ1-5; D uncertain. The CDR3 covers 15 residues. The V gene lost 0 bases and the J gene lost 6 bases, with 12 bases spanning the gap. Germline-derived CDR1 and CDR2 are MNHNY and SVGAGI (reference sequence). CDR3 amino acids: CASSYSVGRSQPQHF. CDR3 DNA sequence: TGTGCCAGCAGTTACTCTGTTGGGCGAAGTCAGCCCCAGCATTTT.

The gene calls are TRBV25-1 and TRBJ1-2; possibly TRBD1 for D (5 bases). V was cut by 1 base and J by 5 bases, with 11 bases left in between. From germline, CDR1 is MGHDK and CDR2 SYGVNS. The CDR3 loop spans 14 amino acids. CDR3: CASSESVGAYGYTF. CDR3 bases: TGTGCCAGCAGTGAATCGGTAGGGGCGTATGGCTACACCTTC.

Here the CDR3 reads CASSLVASGKSYNEQFF. Written as DNA, the CDR3 is TGTGCCAGCAGCTTAGTTGCTAGCGGGAAATCCTACAATGAGCAGTTCTTC. The chain uses TRBV7-2 and TRBJ2-1; 9 nucleotides agree with TRBD2. CDR1 is SGHTA and CDR2 is FQGNSA in the germline V gene. Trimming removed 1 base from V and 1 base from J; junction bases left unmatched: 5. The CDR3 consists of 17 residues.